This T cell receptor beta chain came from a study of blood T cell repertoires in COVID-19. Study information: Samples taken during acute and convalescent COVID-19 were collected in the United States, Italy and Spain. Sources were T cells, B-cell-depleted T cells, or PBMCs; the material itself was cDNA or gDNA.

The V gene's germline CDR1 is LGHDT and CDR2 YNNKEL (reference sequence). The CDR3 has 17 residues. With 2 bases removed from V and 4 bases from J, the gap between germline ends came to 18 bases. Everyone who took part was roughly 18 to 89 years old, and they came from some 23 US areas. Per the study methods: Reference gene primer amplification gave nucleated cell count estimates. The assay was immunoSEQ multiplex PCR, and TCRdb's table has in-frame clones only and misses some. Clone size and V and J calls were adopted from that table, with D and trimming inferred from the DNA. The table records hundreds of thousands of clones, roughly 87% of them present only once.

The sample consisted of PBMCs or T cells enriched from blood (not recorded which). V is TRBV3-1 (or the pseudogene TRBV3-2) and J is TRBJ1-3; possible D gene TRBD1, 5 bases. The sequence derives from a woman aged 18-29 years who had recovered from COVID-19. DNA of the CDR3: TGTGCCAGCAGCCAATTTCCTACGGGGACTGCAGGAAACACCATATATTTT. This gives the protein CASSQFPTGTAGNTIYF.